This paragraph covers one T cell receptor beta chain sequence. The data stem from a study of beta chain features in type 1 diabetes. The investigators reverse transcribed all of the isolated RNA, so they sequenced expressed TCRB transcripts. Sequenced by immunoSEQ multiplex PCR; TCRdb stores in-frame clones only, minus some. The data show 150,000 to 170,000 clones, less than 9.5% seen once. Germline CDR1 reads SGHKS; CDR2 reads YYEKEE (reference sequence). With 0 bases removed from V and 4 bases from J, the gap between germline ends came to 4 bases. The CDR3 covers 12 residues. Without exception, sorted populations had purity beyond 95%.

The receptor comes from a man aged 18 to 29 in good health. This chain links TRBV5-5 with TRBJ1-2, with D hard to call. Sequencing was carried out using central memory CD4+ T cells from blood. The CDR3: CASSLDTYGYTF. CDR3 coding DNA: TGTGCCAGCAGCTTGGACACCTATGGCTACACCTTC.